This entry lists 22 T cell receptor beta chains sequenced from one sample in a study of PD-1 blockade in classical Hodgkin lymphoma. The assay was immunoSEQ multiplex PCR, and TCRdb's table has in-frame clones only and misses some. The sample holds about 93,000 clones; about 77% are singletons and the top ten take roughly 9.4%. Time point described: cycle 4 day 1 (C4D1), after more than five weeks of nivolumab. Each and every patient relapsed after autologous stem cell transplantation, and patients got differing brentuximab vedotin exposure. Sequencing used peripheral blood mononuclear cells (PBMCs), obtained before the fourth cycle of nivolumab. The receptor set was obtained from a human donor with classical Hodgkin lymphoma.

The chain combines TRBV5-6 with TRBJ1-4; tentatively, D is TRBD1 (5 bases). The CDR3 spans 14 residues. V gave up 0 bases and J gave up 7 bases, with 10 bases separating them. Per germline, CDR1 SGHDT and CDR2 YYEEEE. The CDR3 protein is CASSLEGRGEKLFF. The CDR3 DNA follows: TGTGCCAGCAGCTTGGAGGGGAGGGGTGAAAAACTGTTTTTT.

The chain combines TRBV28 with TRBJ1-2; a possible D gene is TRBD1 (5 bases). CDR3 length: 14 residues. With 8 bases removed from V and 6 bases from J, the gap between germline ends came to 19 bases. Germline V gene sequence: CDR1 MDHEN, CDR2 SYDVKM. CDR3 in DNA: TGTGCCAGCTCGCCCCCCGACAGCCTACATGGCTACACCTTC. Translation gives CASSPPDSLHGYTF.

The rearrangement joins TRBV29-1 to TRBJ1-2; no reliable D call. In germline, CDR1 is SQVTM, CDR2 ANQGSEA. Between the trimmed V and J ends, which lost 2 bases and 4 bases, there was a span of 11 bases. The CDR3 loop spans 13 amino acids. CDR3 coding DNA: TGCAGCGTTGAACGTGGGTTCCTCTATGGCTACACCTTC. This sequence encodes CSVERGFLYGYTF. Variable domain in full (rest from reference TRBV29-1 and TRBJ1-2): SAVISQKPSRDICQRGTSLTIQCQVDSQVTMMFWYRQQPGQSLTLIATANQGSEATYESGFVIDKFPISRPNLTFSTLTVSNMSPEDSSIYLCSVERGFLYGYTFGSGTRLTVV.

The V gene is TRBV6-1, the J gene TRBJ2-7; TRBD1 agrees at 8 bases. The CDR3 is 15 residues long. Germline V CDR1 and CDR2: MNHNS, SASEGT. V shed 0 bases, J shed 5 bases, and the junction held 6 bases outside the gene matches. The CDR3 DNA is TGTGCCAGCAGTGAAGCTGGACAGGGACCCCACGAGCAGTACTTC. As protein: CASSEAGQGPHEQYF.

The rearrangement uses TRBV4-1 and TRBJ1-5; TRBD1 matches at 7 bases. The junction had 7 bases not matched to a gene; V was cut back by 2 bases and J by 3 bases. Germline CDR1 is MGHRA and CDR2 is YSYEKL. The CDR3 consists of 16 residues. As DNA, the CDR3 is TGCGCCAGCAGCCAAATGGGAGGGGGCGACAATCAGCCCCAGCATTTT. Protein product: CASSQMGGGDNQPQHF.

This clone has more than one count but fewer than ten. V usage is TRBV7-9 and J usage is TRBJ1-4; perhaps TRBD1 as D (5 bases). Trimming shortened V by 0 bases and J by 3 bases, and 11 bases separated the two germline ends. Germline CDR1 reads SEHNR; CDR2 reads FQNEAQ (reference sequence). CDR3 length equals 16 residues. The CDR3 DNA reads TGTGCCAGCAGCTTAGCCTTTGGGGGGGCTAATGAAAAACTGTTTTTT. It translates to CASSLAFGGANEKLFF.

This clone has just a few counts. The CDR3 is CASRRGRGSNYGYTF. The CDR3 DNA sequence: TGTGCCAGTAGAAGGGGTAGGGGGTCTAACTATGGCTACACCTTC. V usage is TRBV19 and J usage is TRBJ1-2, with D tentatively TRBD1 (6 bases). In germline, CDR1 is LNHDA, CDR2 SQIVND (reference sequence). Trimming took 6 bases from V and 0 from J, leaving 14 bases between them. CDR3 size: 15 residues.

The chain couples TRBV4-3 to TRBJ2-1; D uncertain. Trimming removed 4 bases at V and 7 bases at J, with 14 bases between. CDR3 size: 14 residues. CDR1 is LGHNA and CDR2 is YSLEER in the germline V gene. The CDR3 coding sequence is TGCGCCAGCAGCCTCCACAGAAGATATAATGAGCAGTTCTTC. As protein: CASSLHRRYNEQFF.

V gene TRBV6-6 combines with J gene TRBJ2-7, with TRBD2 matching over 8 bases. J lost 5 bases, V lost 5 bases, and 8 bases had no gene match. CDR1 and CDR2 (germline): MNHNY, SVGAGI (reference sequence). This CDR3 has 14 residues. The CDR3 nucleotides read TGTGCCAGCAGTCCTCGGGGGGGCCCGAACGAGCAGTACTTC. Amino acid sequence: CASSPRGGPNEQYF.

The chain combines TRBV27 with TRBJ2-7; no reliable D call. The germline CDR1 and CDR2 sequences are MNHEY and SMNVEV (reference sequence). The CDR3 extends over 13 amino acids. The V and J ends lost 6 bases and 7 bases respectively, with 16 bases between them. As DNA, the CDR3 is TGTGCCAGCAGCATATGGCCCCGGAAAGAGCAGTACTTC. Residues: CASSIWPRKEQYF.

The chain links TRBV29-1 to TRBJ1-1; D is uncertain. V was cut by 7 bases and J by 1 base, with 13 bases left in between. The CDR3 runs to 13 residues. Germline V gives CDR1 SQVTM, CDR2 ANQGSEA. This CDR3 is CSATARGNTEAFF. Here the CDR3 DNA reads TGCAGCGCCACCGCCCGGGGGAACACTGAAGCTTTCTTT.

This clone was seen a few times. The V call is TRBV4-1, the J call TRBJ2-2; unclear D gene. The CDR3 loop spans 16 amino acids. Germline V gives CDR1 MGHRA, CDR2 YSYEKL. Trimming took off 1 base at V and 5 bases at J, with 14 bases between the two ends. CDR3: CASSQASGPSTGELFF. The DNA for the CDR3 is TGCGCCAGCAGCCAAGCCTCCGGGCCCTCGACCGGGGAGCTGTTTTTT.

CDR3 bases: TGTGCCAGCTCACCCACCGAATACAGGGCAAGATATGGCTACACCTTC. Encoded protein: CASSPTEYRARYGYTF. V gene TRBV18 combines with J gene TRBJ1-2; tentative D call: TRBD1 (6 bases). In germline, CDR1 is KGHSH, CDR2 LQKENI. The CDR3 sequence is 16 residues long. The ends were cut back, 3 bases at V and 5 bases at J, with 19 bases in the middle.

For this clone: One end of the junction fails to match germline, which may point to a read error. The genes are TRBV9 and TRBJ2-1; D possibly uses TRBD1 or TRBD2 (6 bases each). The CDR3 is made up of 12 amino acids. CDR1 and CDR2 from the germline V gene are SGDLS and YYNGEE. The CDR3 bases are TGTGCCAGCAGCGTAGAGGGGGGACTGGAGGTCTTC. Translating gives CASSVEGGLEVF.

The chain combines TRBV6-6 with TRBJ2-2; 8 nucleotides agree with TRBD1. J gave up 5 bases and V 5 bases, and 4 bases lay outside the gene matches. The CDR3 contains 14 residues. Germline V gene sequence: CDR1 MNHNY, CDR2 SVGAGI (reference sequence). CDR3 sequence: CASSPRTGTGELFF. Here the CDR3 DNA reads TGTGCCAGCAGTCCGAGGACAGGGACCGGGGAGCTGTTTTTT.

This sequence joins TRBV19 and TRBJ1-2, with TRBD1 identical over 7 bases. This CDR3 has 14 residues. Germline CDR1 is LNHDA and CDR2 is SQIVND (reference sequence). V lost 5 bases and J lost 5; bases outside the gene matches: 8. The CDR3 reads CASSGQVGPYGYTF. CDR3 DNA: TGTGCCAGTAGTGGACAGGTGGGACCTTATGGCTACACCTTC.

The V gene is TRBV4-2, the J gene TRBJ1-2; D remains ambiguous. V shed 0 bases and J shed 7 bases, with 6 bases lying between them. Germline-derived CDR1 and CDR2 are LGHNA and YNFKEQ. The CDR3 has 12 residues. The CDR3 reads CASSQDAGGYTF. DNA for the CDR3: TGTGCCAGCAGCCAAGACGCAGGTGGCTACACCTTC.

CDR3 bases: TGTGCCAGTACCGCTAACTATGGCTACACCTTC. Residues: CASTANYGYTF. The chain couples TRBV19 to TRBJ1-2; D is ambiguous. V dropped 7 bases and J dropped 0 bases, with 3 bases sitting between them. In germline, CDR1 is LNHDA, CDR2 SQIVND (reference sequence). The CDR3 consists of 11 residues.

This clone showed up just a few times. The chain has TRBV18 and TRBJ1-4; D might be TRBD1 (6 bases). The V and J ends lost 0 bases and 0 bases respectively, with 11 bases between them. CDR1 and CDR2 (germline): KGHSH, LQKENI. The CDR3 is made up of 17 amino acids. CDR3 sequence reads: CASSPPGGPATNEKLFF. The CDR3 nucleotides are TGTGCCAGCTCACCACCGGGGGGGCCCGCAACTAATGAAAAACTGTTTTTT.

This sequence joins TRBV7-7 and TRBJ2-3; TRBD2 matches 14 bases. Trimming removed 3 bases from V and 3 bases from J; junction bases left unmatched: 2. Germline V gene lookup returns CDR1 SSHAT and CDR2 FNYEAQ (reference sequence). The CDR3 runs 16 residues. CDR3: CASSLGLAGETDTQYF. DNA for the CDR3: TGTGCCAGCAGCTTGGGACTAGCGGGAGAGACAGATACGCAGTATTTT.

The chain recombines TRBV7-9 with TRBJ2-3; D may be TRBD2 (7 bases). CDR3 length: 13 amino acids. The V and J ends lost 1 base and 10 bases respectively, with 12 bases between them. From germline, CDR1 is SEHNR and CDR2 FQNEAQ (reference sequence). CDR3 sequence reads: CASSLVEGGAQYF. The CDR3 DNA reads TGTGCCAGCAGCTTAGTTGAGGGGGGGGCGCAGTATTTT.

The CDR3 nucleotides read TGTGCCAGCAGCGTAGACTACGGACGCACAGATACGCAGTATTTT. It is translated as CASSVDYGRTDTQYF. J is TRBJ2-3 and V is TRBV9, with no clear D. Germline-derived CDR1 and CDR2 are SGDLS and YYNGEE. This CDR3 contains 15 residues. Trimming removed 0 bases at V and 1 base at J, with 9 bases between.